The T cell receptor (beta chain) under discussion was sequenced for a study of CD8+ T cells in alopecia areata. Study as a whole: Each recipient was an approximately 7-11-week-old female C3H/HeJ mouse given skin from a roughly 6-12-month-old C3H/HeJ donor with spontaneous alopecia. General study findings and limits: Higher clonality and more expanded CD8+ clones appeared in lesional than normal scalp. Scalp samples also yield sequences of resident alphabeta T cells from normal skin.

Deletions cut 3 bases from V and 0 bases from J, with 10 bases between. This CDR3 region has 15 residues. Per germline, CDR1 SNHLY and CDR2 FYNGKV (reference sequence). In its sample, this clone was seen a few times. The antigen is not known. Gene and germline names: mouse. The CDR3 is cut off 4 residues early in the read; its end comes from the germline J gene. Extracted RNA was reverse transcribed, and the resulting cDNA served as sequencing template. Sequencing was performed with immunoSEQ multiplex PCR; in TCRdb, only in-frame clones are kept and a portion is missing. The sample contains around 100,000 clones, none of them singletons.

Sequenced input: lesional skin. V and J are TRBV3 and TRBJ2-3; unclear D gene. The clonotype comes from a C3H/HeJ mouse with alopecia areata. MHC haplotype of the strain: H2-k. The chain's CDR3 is CASSFDTSSAETLYF. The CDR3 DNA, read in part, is TGTGCCAGCAGCTTTGACACATCTAGTGCAGAA.